What follows are 28 T cell receptor beta chains derived from one specimen sequenced in a study of cytomegalovirus exposure and HLA in healthy donors. The PCR contained 60 Vbeta and 13 Jbeta primers. The protocol was immunoSEQ multiplex PCR, while the TCRdb copy is restricted to in-frame clones and leaves out a portion. Seen here are over 150,000 clones, about three quarters observed once, and the top ten hold around 3%. The sample taken for sequencing was PBMCs. All receptors derive from a woman in her forties or fifties in good health and CMV-seropositive.

The V and J genes are TRBV7-9 and TRBJ1-1; 10 bases are a match to TRBD1. The CDR3 spans 15 residues. With V trimmed by 4 bases and J by 4 bases, 6 bases remained unmatched. CDR1 is SEHNR, CDR2 FQNEAQ, per germline (reference sequence). The CDR3 DNA reads as TGTGCCAGCAGCTCGCGTAGGACAGGGGGCACTGAAGCTTTCTTT. Amino acids: CASSSRRTGGTEAFF.

V and J are TRBV6-1 and TRBJ1-3; D gene unclear. In germline, CDR1 is MNHNS, CDR2 SASEGT. This CDR3 has 13 amino acids. The CDR3 nucleotides are TGTACGGCGGAAAACCCGGCTGGAAACACCATATATTTT. This encodes CTAENPAGNTIYF.

This sequence joins TRBV9 and TRBJ1-6, with D possibly matching TRBD1 (5 bases). The length of the CDR3 is 13 residues. Trimming shortened V by 3 bases and J by 8 bases, and 9 bases separated the two germline ends. CDR1 and CDR2 (germline): SGDLS, YYNGEE. This chain's CDR3 is CASSAKTDSPLHF. For the CDR3, the DNA is TGTGCCAGCAGCGCAAAGACAGATTCACCCCTCCACTTT.

In this sample, this clone turned up once. The chain couples TRBV19 to TRBJ1-4; TRBD1 is a possible D gene (6 bases). The length of the CDR3 is 16 residues. The V gene lost 3 bases and the J gene lost 7 bases, with 18 bases spanning the gap. Per the germline V gene, CDR1 is LNHDA and CDR2 is SQIVND (reference sequence). The CDR3 is CASSIGGASQTEKLFF. CDR3 in DNA: TGTGCCAGTAGTATTGGGGGCGCGTCTCAGACTGAAAAACTGTTTTTT.

The rearrangement joins TRBV4-2 to TRBJ1-4; D is perhaps TRBD1 (6 bases). This CDR3 spans 16 amino acids. Trimming took off 0 bases at V and 7 bases at J, with 15 bases between the two ends. Looked up from germline, CDR1 is LGHNA and CDR2 is YNFKEQ. CDR3 residues: CASSQDLGRGGEKLFF. In DNA form, the CDR3 reads TGTGCCAGCAGCCAAGATTTGGGGAGAGGGGGTGAAAAACTGTTTTTT.

CDR3 in DNA: TGTGCCAGCAGTGGGGGACAGAGCTATGGCTACACCTTC. This gives the protein CASSGGQSYGYTF. The V and J genes are TRBV6-5 and TRBJ1-2; 7 bases fit TRBD1. In germline, CDR1 is MNHEY, CDR2 SVGAGI. J was trimmed by 4 bases and V by 5 bases; bases with no gene match: 4. This CDR3 is 13 amino acids long.

In regard to this clone: A read error may produce the germline difference seen at one junction end. J is TRBJ1-3 and V is TRBV6-5, with 10 bases aligning to TRBD1. Germline V CDR1 and CDR2: MNHEY, SVGAGI. The CDR3 sequence is 14 residues long. The CDR3 sequence: CASRQTGGSLPYVF. The CDR3 coding sequence is TGTGCCAGCAGGCAGACAGGGGGCTCTCTACCTTACGTGTTT.

This sequence joins TRBV7-2 and TRBJ1-5, with TRBD1 as a possible D gene (5 bases). The CDR3 consists of 16 residues. V lost 5 bases and J lost 2, with 16 bases in between. Germline-derived CDR1 and CDR2 are SGHTA and FQGNSA. CDR3 sequence (DNA): TGTGCCAGCAGCCTCCGGGGGGTATCGGGCAATCAGCCCCAGCATTTT. It encodes CASSLRGVSGNQPQHF.

This clone was recorded a few times. The chain links TRBV9 to TRBJ1-3, with 7 bases matching TRBD1. The CDR3 sequence is 17 residues long. The J segment lost 0 bases and the V segment lost 3 bases, leaving 9 bases of the junction unmatched. Germline V gene sequence: CDR1 SGDLS, CDR2 YYNGEE. CDR3 sequence (DNA): TGTGCCAGCAGCGAGGTCCCCAGGGGGGACTCTGGAAACACCATATATTTT. This sequence encodes CASSEVPRGDSGNTIYF. The full variable domain, rest sourced from reference TRBV9 and TRBJ1-3, is DSGVTQTPKHLITATGQRVTLRCSPRSGDLSVYWYQQSLDQGLQFLIQYYNGEERAKGNILERFSAQQFPDLHSELNLSSLELGDSALYFCASSEVPRGDSGNTIYFGEGSWLTVV.

V and J are TRBV29-1 and TRBJ2-3; 9 bases map to TRBD2. The J segment lost 0 bases and the V segment lost 5 bases, leaving 6 bases of the junction unmatched. CDR1 and CDR2 from the germline V gene are SQVTM and ANQGSEA. This CDR3 is built from 15 residues. This CDR3 reads CSVQLAGGSTDTQYF. CDR3 nucleotide sequence: TGCAGCGTTCAGTTGGCGGGAGGGAGCACAGATACGCAGTATTTT.

This chain uses TRBV29-1 with TRBJ1-1; 8 bases agree with TRBD1. The CDR3 consists of 15 residues. Looked up from germline, CDR1 is SQVTM and CDR2 is ANQGSEA. With V trimmed by 6 bases and J by 3 bases, 12 bases remained unmatched. The CDR3 nucleotides read TGCAGCGTCGTTGACAGGGGAAGGGGGGACACTGAAGCTTTCTTT. It codes for CSVVDRGRGDTEAFF.

The chain carries TRBV6-5 and TRBJ2-3, with D perhaps TRBD2 (6 bases). CDR1 MNHEY and CDR2 SVGAGI come from the germline V gene. V lost 8 bases and J 3 bases, leaving 9 bases between the germline ends. This CDR3 is 12 amino acids long. Written as DNA, the CDR3 is TGTGCCAGCGCTCGGGGGACAGATACGCAGTATTTT. It specifies CASARGTDTQYF.

The genes are TRBV9 and TRBJ2-7, with 7 positions matching TRBD2. Germline assignment: CDR1 SGDLS and CDR2 YYNGEE. J gave up 3 bases and V 2 bases, and 5 bases lay outside the gene matches. CDR3 length equals 14 residues. The CDR3 coding sequence is TGTGCCAGCAGCGTTGGTCCGGGAGGCTACGAGCAGTACTTC. This translates into CASSVGPGGYEQYF.

The V and J genes are TRBV27 and TRBJ2-5; 7 bases are shared with TRBD2. The J call is doubtful: the DNA matches TRBJ2-7 better. Germline CDR1 MNHEY, CDR2 SMNVEV (reference sequence). The CDR3 covers 15 residues. Written as DNA, the CDR3 is TGTGCCAGCAGTGTGAGGGAGGGGATTGAGGACGAGCAGTACTTC. Translation: CASSVREGIEDEQYF.

The chain recombines TRBV4-3 with TRBJ1-6, with a tentative D call TRBD1 (6 bases). Deletions cut 0 bases from V and 7 bases from J, with 10 bases between. The germline gives CDR1 LGHNA, CDR2 YSLEER. The CDR3 runs 15 residues. The CDR3 DNA follows: TGCGCCAGCAGCCAAGACGACAGGCCAAATTCACCCCTCCACTTT. Amino acids: CASSQDDRPNSPLHF.

The chain uses TRBV27 and TRBJ2-1, with 8 bases identical to TRBD2. J gave up 5 bases and V 1 base, and 7 bases lay outside the gene matches. Germline CDR1 reads MNHEY; CDR2 reads SMNVEV (reference sequence). This CDR3 region has 16 residues. The CDR3 spells CASSLLFLAGNNEQFF. The CDR3 DNA sequence: TGTGCCAGCAGTTTATTATTCCTAGCGGGTAACAATGAGCAGTTCTTC.

This clone was recorded only once. V and J are TRBV6-1 and TRBJ2-2; TRBD2 agrees at 10 bases. The CDR3 is 17 amino acids. Per the germline V gene, CDR1 is MNHNS and CDR2 is SASEGT. V dropped 4 bases and J dropped 5; count of bases not matched to a gene: 10. The DNA for the CDR3 is TGTGCCAGCAGTGCCCAGATACCAGCGGGGGGGACCGGGGAGCTGTTTTTT. Its translation: CASSAQIPAGGTGELFF.

The rearrangement uses TRBV21-1 and TRBJ2-7; the DNA was not used to check the table's D call, TRBD1. TRBV21-1 is designated a pseudogene. The CDR3 has 19 residues. CDR3 DNA sequence: TGTGCCAGCAGCAAAGCGGGGACAGGGGGAGTTGAGAGTTCCTACGAGCAGTACTTC. This sequence encodes CASSKAGTGGVESSYEQYF.

This chain links TRBV19 with TRBJ1-5, with D unresolved. V was shortened by 5 bases and J by 6 bases, with 23 bases between the two germline ends. The germline V gene has CDR1 LNHDA and CDR2 SQIVND (reference sequence). The CDR3 is 17 amino acids. The CDR3 spells CASSSYRPVTGAQPQHF. CDR3 DNA sequence: TGTGCCAGTAGTTCCTATAGACCCGTCACGGGAGCTCAGCCCCAGCATTTT.

The V call is TRBV5-4, the J call TRBJ2-7, with D possibly matching TRBD1 (5 bases). The germline V gene has CDR1 SGHNT and CDR2 YYREEE (reference sequence). The CDR3 runs 12 residues. V was clipped by 1 base and J by 6 bases, with 8 bases between them. The CDR3 is CASSLPGIEQYF. The DNA of the CDR3 is TGTGCCAGCAGCTTGCCAGGGATCGAGCAGTACTTC.

As to this clone: The germline gene is not matched at one end of the junction; a read error may be the cause. The rearrangement uses TRBV28 and TRBJ2-6, with D tentatively TRBD1 (7 bases). The CDR3 contains 14 residues. Germline V CDR1 and CDR2: MDHEN, SYDVKM. The CDR3 nucleotides are TGTGCCAGCAGTTTACCCAGGGGGGCCAACGGCCTGACTTTC. The encoded protein is CASSLPRGANGLTF.

This rearrangement joins TRBV5-1 to TRBJ1-2; TRBD1 is a possible D gene (6 bases). This CDR3 contains 15 residues. CDR1 and CDR2 (germline): SGHRS, YFSETQ. Trimming left V 4 bases short and J 0 bases short, with 13 bases between. CDR3 coding DNA: TGCGCCAGCAGCGCACTAGGGGGAGCTAACTATGGCTACACCTTC. This sequence encodes CASSALGGANYGYTF.

V gene TRBV2 combines with J gene TRBJ2-2; 8 bases fit TRBD2. CDR1 and CDR2 from the germline V gene are SNHLY and FYNNEI. V was pared by 6 bases and J by 1 base, with 4 bases of the junction left unmatched. CDR3 length: 15 amino acids. CDR3 amino acids: CASSRSGVNTGELFF. The CDR3 nucleotides read TGTGCCAGCAGCCGTAGCGGGGTGAACACCGGGGAGCTGTTTTTT.

The chain links TRBV5-1 to TRBJ2-3; D call uncertain. Germline V gene lookup returns CDR1 SGHRS and CDR2 YFSETQ. The V end lost 0 bases, the J end lost 2 bases, and 7 bases lay between the germline ends. The CDR3 is made up of 14 amino acids. CDR3 residues: CASSLARPTDTQYF. The CDR3 region has the DNA TGCGCCAGCAGCTTGGCCCGTCCCACAGATACGCAGTATTTT.

This chain connects TRBV7-6 to TRBJ2-1; tentatively, D is TRBD2 (5 bases). V was clipped by 1 base and J by 3 bases, with 10 bases between them. Germline CDR1 SGHVS, CDR2 FNYEAQ. The CDR3 totals 15 residues. The CDR3 sequence is CASSLGAGLYNEQFF. As DNA, the CDR3 is TGTGCCAGCAGCTTAGGGGCGGGCCTCTACAATGAGCAGTTCTTC.

The chain has TRBV5-1 and TRBJ2-7; TRBD2 matches 7 bases. The length of the CDR3 is 14 residues. Germline assignment: CDR1 SGHRS and CDR2 YFSETQ. Trimming cost V 0 bases and J 6 bases; bases outside gene matches: 6. The CDR3 coding sequence is TGCGCCAGCAGCTTGGTTGGCAGGGAGGGCGAGCAGTACTTC. Amino acids: CASSLVGREGEQYF.

This sequence joins TRBV10-3 and TRBJ2-2; 10 bases match TRBD1. V lost 6 bases and J lost 5; bases outside the gene matches: 3. CDR1 is ENHRY, CDR2 SYGVKD, per germline. The CDR3 loop spans 14 amino acids. CDR3 region: CAIRGTGDTGELFF. The CDR3 nucleotides read TGTGCCATCAGGGGGACAGGGGATACCGGGGAGCTGTTTTTT.

The J gene is TRBJ1-5, the V gene TRBV19; D is possibly TRBD1 (5 bases). The V end was cut by 4 bases, the J end by 0 bases, with 10 bases between. Germline lookup yields CDR1 LNHDA and CDR2 SQIVND (reference sequence). The CDR3 covers 15 residues. In DNA, the CDR3 is TGTGCCAGTAGTAAGGGAAGGGGTAGCAATCAGCCCCAGCATTTT. Translating it yields CASSKGRGSNQPQHF.